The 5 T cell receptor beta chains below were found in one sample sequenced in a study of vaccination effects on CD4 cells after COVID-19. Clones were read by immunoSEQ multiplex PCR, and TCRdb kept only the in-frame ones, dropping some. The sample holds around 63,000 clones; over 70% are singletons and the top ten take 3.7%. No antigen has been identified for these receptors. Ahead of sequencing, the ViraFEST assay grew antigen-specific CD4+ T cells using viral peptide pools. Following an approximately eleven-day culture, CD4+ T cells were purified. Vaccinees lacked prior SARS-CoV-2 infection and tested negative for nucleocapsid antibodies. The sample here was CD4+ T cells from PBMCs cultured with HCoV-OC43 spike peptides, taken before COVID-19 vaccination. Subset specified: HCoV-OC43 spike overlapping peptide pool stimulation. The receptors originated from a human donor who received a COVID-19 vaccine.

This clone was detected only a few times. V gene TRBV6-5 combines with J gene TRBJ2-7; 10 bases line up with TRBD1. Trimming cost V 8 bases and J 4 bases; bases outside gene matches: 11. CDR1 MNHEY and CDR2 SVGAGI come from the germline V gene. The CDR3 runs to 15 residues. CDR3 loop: CASSRDRGFVYEQYV. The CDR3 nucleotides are TGTGCCAGCTCCCGGGACAGGGGTTTTGTTTACGAGCAGTACGTC.

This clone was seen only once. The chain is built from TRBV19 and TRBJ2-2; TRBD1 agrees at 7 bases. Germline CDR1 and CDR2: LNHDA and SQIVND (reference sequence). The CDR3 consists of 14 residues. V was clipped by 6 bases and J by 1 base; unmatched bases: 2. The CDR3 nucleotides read TGTGCCAGTAGGAGACAGGGGAACACCGGGGAGCTGTTTTTT. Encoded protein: CASRRQGNTGELFF. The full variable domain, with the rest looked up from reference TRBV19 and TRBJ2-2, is DGGITQSPKYLFRKEGQNVTLSCEQNLNHDAMYWYRQDPGQGLRLIYYSQIVNDFQKGDIAEGYSVSREKKESFPLTVTSAQKNPTAFYLCASRRQGNTGELFFGEGSRLTVL.

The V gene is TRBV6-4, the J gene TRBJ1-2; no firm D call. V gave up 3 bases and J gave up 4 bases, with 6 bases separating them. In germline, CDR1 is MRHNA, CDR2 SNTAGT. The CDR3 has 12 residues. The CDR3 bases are TGTGCCAGCAGTGAGGGTAGCTATGGCTACACCTTC. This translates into CASSEGSYGYTF.

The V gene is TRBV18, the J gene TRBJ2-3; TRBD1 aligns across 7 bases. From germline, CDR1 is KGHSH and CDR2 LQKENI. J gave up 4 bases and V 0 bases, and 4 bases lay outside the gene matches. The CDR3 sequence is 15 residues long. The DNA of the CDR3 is TGTGCCAGCTCACCACCTGGCAGGGGGTCAGATACGCAGTATTTT. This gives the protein CASSPPGRGSDTQYF.

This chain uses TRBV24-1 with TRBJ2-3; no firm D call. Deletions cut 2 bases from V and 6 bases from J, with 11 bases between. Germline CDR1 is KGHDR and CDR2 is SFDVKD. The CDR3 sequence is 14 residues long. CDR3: CATSDSVGMDTQYF. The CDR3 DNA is TGTGCCACCAGTGATTCCGTAGGGATGGATACGCAGTATTTT.